The sequence of this T cell receptor beta chain was determined in a study of cytomegalovirus exposure and HLA in healthy donors. This CDR3 has 15 amino acids. Germline CDR1 reads SGHAT; CDR2 reads FQNNGV. V gave up 5 bases and J gave up 3 bases, with 17 bases separating them. This PCR relied on a set of 60 Vbeta primers and 13 Jbeta primers. Assay: immunoSEQ multiplex PCR; the TCRdb copy retains only in-frame clones and omits some. Seen here are some 190,000 clones, about 77% observed once, and the top ten hold approximately 5%. Overall study results and limits: Previous analysis showed most TCR beta V segments were productive about 90% or about 30% of the time. Common viral pathogens seemed, in a later analysis, to connect with several of the most significant clusters.

With regard to this clone: Its antigen remains unidentified.

The origin of this receptor is a man younger than 45 in good health and CMV-seropositive. The genes are TRBV11-2 and TRBJ2-7; possible D gene TRBD1, 6 bases. The specimen sequenced was PBMCs. The CDR3 reads CASSTPGTHYYEQYF. As DNA, the CDR3 is TGTGCCAGCAGCACCCCCGGGACACACTACTACGAGCAGTACTTC.